This is a list of T cell receptor beta chains from one sample in a study of blood T cell repertoires in COVID-19. Assay used: immunoSEQ multiplex PCR; TCRdb lists only in-frame clones, some missing. Counted here are roughly 80,000 clones, roughly four fifths occurring once; the ten biggest clones make up about 10%. The sequencing input was peripheral blood. These receptors were collected from a human donor in a cohort sampled during active COVID-19. Each CDR3 is given with its conserved first and last residue. A D gene is named only where the DNA matches it firmly. The size field is filled for only some rows; it gives once, few, many or a size class.

d_call,clone_size,v_call,j_call,cdr3_nt,cdr3_aa
TRBD1,NA,TRBV5-6,TRBJ1-5,TGTGCCAGCAGCGTACTTCAGGGGGGTCAGCCCCAGCATTTT,CASSVLQGGQPQHF
TRBD2,NA,TRBV29-1,TRBJ2-1,TGCAGCGTTGGAGGGACTAGCGGGAAACCCTCCTACAATGAGCAGTTCTTC,CSVGGTSGKPSYNEQFF
TRBD1,once,TRBV2,TRBJ1-5,TGTGCCAGCACTGGACAGGGGGCCGTATCTGGCAATCAGCCCCAGCATTTT,CASTGQGAVSGNQPQHF
TRBD2,NA,TRBV9,TRBJ2-5,TGTGCCAGCAGCTCCGGGACTAGCGGGGGGGCCGGGGAGACCCAGTACTTC,CASSSGTSGGAGETQYF
TRBD1,few,TRBV19,TRBJ1-1,TGTGCCAGTAGTAACACAGGGGGCGCTGAAGCTTTCTTT,CASSNTGGAEAFF
NA,NA,TRBV27,TRBJ2-7,TGTGCCTGCGGCAGGGGGGTCGCCTACGAGCAGTACTTC,CACGRGVAYEQYF
TRBD1,NA,TRBV10-1,TRBJ1-5,TGCGCCAGCAGTACAGGGGTCGGTCAGCCCCAGCATTTT,CASSTGVGQPQHF
NA,NA,TRBV19,TRBJ1-1,TGTGCCAGTAGTCCCACAGGGAGGAACACTGAAGCTTTCTTT,CASSPTGRNTEAFF
TRBD1,NA,TRBV18,TRBJ2-3,TGTGCCAGCTCACCCTCCCGGGACAGGGGCACAGATACGCAGTATTTT,CASSPSRDRGTDTQYF
TRBD1,NA,TRBV6-5,TRBJ1-1,TGTGCCAGCAGTCCCGGACAGGGGGGCACTGAAGCTTTCTTT,CASSPGQGGTEAFF
TRBD1,NA,TRBV19,TRBJ2-2,TGTGCCAGTACGGACAGGGGGAGGGTCGGGGAGCTGTTTTTT,CASTDRGRVGELFF
NA,NA,TRBV19,TRBJ2-1,TGTGCCAGTACCCAGGGGACGGGCTCCTACAATGAGCAGTTCTTC,CASTQGTGSYNEQFF
TRBD1,few,TRBV19,TRBJ1-5,TGTGCCAGTACCCCCCGGACAGGGGGCGGTCAGCCCCAGCATTTT,CASTPRTGGGQPQHF
TRBD2,NA,TRBV10-3,TRBJ2-3,TGTGCCATCAGTCTCCGGGGGGAATCCACAGATACGCAGTATTTT,CAISLRGESTDTQYF
NA,NA,TRBV6-5,TRBJ1-1,TGTGCCAGCAGCACAGGGTTGAACACTGAAGCTTTCTTT,CASSTGLNTEAFF
NA,NA,TRBV19,TRBJ2-2,TGTGCCAGTAGTATAAATAGCGGTGACACCGGGGAGCTGTTTTTT,CASSINSGDTGELFF
NA,NA,TRBV28,TRBJ1-5,TGTGCCAGCAGTTTAAGAGGGTTACGGCTCAATCAGCCCCAGCATTTT,CASSLRGLRLNQPQHF
NA,NA,TRBV24-1,TRBJ1-3,TGTGCCACCAGTGACCCCGGTACTGGAAACACCATATATTTT,CATSDPGTGNTIYF
TRBD1,NA,TRBV2,TRBJ1-1,TGTGCCAGCAGGCTGGACAGGGTTCTTGAAGCTTTCTTT,CASRLDRVLEAFF
NA,NA,TRBV10-1,TRBJ2-1,TGCGCCAGCAGTGACAGGGTAAATGAGCAGTTCTTC,CASSDRVNEQFF
TRBD2,NA,TRBV7-9,TRBJ2-7,TGTGCCAGCAGCTTGGGACTAGCGGGCCCGCCCTACGAGCAGTACTTC,CASSLGLAGPPYEQYF
TRBD2,NA,TRBV9,TRBJ2-3,TGTGCCAGCAGCAGGGAGGGTCCGACAGATACGCAGTATTTT,CASSREGPTDTQYF
TRBD1,once,TRBV28,TRBJ1-1,TGTGCCAGCAGTTTACCCCGACAGGGAACGGGGGACACTGAAGCTTTCTTT,CASSLPRQGTGDTEAFF
NA,NA,TRBV20-1,TRBJ1-2,TGCAGTGCTAGTGAGGGCAGCTATGGCTACACCTTC,CSASEGSYGYTF
NA,NA,TRBV18,TRBJ1-5,TGTGCCAGCTCACCACTCGGGAACAGGGAGAGTCAGCCCCAGCATTTT,CASSPLGNRESQPQHF
NA,NA,TRBV11-1,TRBJ1-1,TGTGCCAGCAGCTCCGGGGTGAACACTGAAGCTTTCTTT,CASSSGVNTEAFF
TRBD2,NA,TRBV2,TRBJ2-7,TGTGCCAGCAGACCTCTAGCGGGAGGAATGGGTTACGAGCAGTACTTC,CASRPLAGGMGYEQYF
NA,NA,TRBV27,TRBJ1-1,TGTGCCAGCAGTCCTCGTAGAGGCCTTGAGACTTTCTTT,CASSPRRGLETFF
NA,NA,TRBV11-2,TRBJ2-5,TGTGCCAGCAGCTTGACCCTTGACAGCCAAGAGACCCAGTACTTC,CASSLTLDSQETQYF
NA,NA,TRBV21-1,TRBJ2-5,TGTGCCAGCAGCAAAGGGGAGGGGAGAGAGACCCAGTACTTC,CASSKGEGRETQYF
NA,NA,TRBV30,TRBJ1-1,TGTGCCTGGAGTTCGGCAGGGGACACTGAAGCTTTCTTT,CAWSSAGDTEAFF
TRBD1,NA,TRBV28,TRBJ2-5,TGTGCCAGCACCCATGCTGGGACAGGGGGCGCAGAGACCCAGTACTTC,CASTHAGTGGAETQYF
NA,many,TRBV6-4,TRBJ2-6,TGTGCCAGCAGTGACGGGGGGTCTGGGGCCAACGTCCTGACTTTC,CASSDGGSGANVLTF
TRBD2,few,TRBV9,TRBJ2-7,TGTGCCAGCAGCGTGGGACTAGAAAGGGGCGAGCAGTACTTC,CASSVGLERGEQYF
NA,NA,TRBV21-1,TRBJ2-3,TGTGCCAGACTCGGGGGGGGAAGTGGCACAGATACGCAGTATTTT,CARLGGGSGTDTQYF
TRBD1,NA,TRBV28,TRBJ1-2,TGTGCCAGCAGTAAACGACAGGGGTCCTCCTTC,CASSKRQGSSF
NA,NA,TRBV24-1,TRBJ2-1,TGTGCCACCAGTGATAGTCGGACTCTTTACAATGAGCAGTTCTTC,CATSDSRTLYNEQFF
TRBD1,NA,TRBV5-8,TRBJ1-6,TGTGCCAGCAGCTTATGGAGACAGGGGGATGTCTCCTATAATTCACCCCTCCACTTT,CASSLWRQGDVSYNSPLHF